The subject of this entry is one TCR beta chain. The target antigen is unknown. Roughly 0.45 to 1 ug RNA was reverse transcribed with random hexamers. An immunoSEQ multiplex PCR generated amplified TCR beta CDR3 products spanning 54 Vbeta and 13 Jbeta. TCRdb reprocessed the immunoSEQ multiplex PCR reads with MiXCR, giving one entry per CDR3 protein. The sample holds 150,000 to 200,000 distinct CDR3 sequences; approximately 94% are singletons and the top ten take about 0.095%. The data are from a study of CD8 T cells in Susac syndrome. Study outcomes and limitations: That the number of individuals in its TCR sequencing and HLA analysis was relatively small was acknowledged by the study.

Germline values: CDR1 LNHDA, CDR2 SQIVND (reference sequence). V was shortened by 0 bases and J by 5 bases, with 7 bases between the two germline ends. There are 14 residues in the CDR3. The T cells that were sequenced for TCR beta were CD8+ and CD4+ cells from blood. Negative isolation yielded the CD8+ and CD4+ T cells, while FACS enriched the TEMRA cells. V is TRBV19 and J is TRBJ2-2; the D is unclear. This clonotype originated in a human donor with multiple sclerosis. Specimen: CD4+ T cells from PBMCs. CDR3 nucleotides: TGTGCCAGTAGTATAGATCCGGAAACCGGGGAGCTGTTTTTT. Its translation: CASSIDPETGELFF.